This T cell receptor (beta chain) was profiled in a study of T cell repertoires in cytomegalovirus infection. Regarding the study as a whole: In two of eight donors, the top clonotype was HLA-C-restricted CMV-specific.

A single record per CDR3 protein comes from TCRdb applying MiXCR to the reads. Of about 310,000 distinct CDR3 sequences listed, 17% were seen once; the top ten hold approximately 12%. About this clonotype: Antigen: not known.

V shed 3 bases and J shed 13 bases, with 21 bases lying between them. The CDR3 totals 15 residues. The germline gives CDR1 KGHDR, CDR2 SFDVKD. The sample consisted of PBMCs. This receptor was taken from a human donor in good health (CMV status not recorded). Some clones in this sample may be carry-over from other donors' samples. The gene calls are TRBV24-1 and TRBJ2-1; possibly TRBD1 for D (6 bases). CDR3 sequence (DNA): TGTGCCACCAGTGATCCACAGGGTGCCCTAGGTGACCAGTTCTTC. Residues: CATSDPQGALGDQFF.